Shown below are 17 T cell receptor beta chains from a single sample sequenced in a study of blood T cell repertoires in COVID-19. Sequenced by immunoSEQ multiplex PCR; TCRdb stores in-frame clones only, minus some. The repertoire holds roughly 69,000 clones, with 65% to 85% as singletons. Material for sequencing was peripheral blood. The origin of the receptors is a woman aged 50 to 60 with acute or convalescent COVID-19.

There are many counts of this clone. The gene calls are TRBV11-2 and TRBJ2-5, with TRBD2 as a possible D gene (5 bases). This CDR3 comprises 13 residues. The germline V gene encodes CDR1 SGHAT and CDR2 FQNNGV. Trimming shortened V by 5 bases and J by 5 bases, and 12 bases separated the two germline ends. The CDR3 loop is CASSVGLGETQYF. The CDR3 DNA follows: TGTGCCAGCAGCGTAGGACTCGGGGAGACCCAGTACTTC.

This clone was detected once. The V call is TRBV14, the J call TRBJ1-1; no clear D. V was shortened by 1 base and J by 1 base, with 7 bases between the two germline ends. Germline lookup yields CDR1 SGHDN and CDR2 FVKESK. The CDR3 length is 14 residues. The CDR3 is CASSQVSGNTEAFF. CDR3 coding DNA: TGTGCCAGCAGCCAAGTATCGGGGAACACTGAAGCTTTCTTT.

The chain links TRBV2 to TRBJ1-2; possibly TRBD1 for D (5 bases). CDR3 size: 14 residues. Germline V gene data show CDR1 as SNHLY and CDR2 as FYNNEI. Trimming shortened V by 5 bases and J by 1 base, and 11 bases separated the two germline ends. The CDR3 DNA reads TGTGCCAGCAGTCGACAGTCGCTTAACTATGGCTACACCTTC. Translation gives CASSRQSLNYGYTF.

This clone turned up a few times. The chain is built from TRBV9 and TRBJ1-2; possibly TRBD1 for D (6 bases). Per the germline V gene, CDR1 is SGDLS and CDR2 is YYNGEE. This CDR3 has 13 residues. V was pared by 7 bases and J by 3 bases, with 13 bases between. Written as DNA, the CDR3 is TGTGCCAGCGGGGAGGGGGACGACTATGGCTACACCTTC. Residues: CASGEGDDYGYTF.

This chain joins TRBV11-1 and TRBJ2-1; D is ambiguous. The CDR3 is 15 residues long. CDR1 is SGHAT and CDR2 is FQDESV in the germline V gene (reference sequence). Trimming shortened V by 1 base and J by 10 bases, and 17 bases separated the two germline ends. As DNA, the CDR3 is TGTGCCAGCAGCTTAGTTGGTACGGGTTCTGACGAGCAGTTCTTC. Translating gives CASSLVGTGSDEQFF.

The J gene is TRBJ1-2, the V gene TRBV4-1, with TRBD1 identical over 7 bases. Trimming removed 1 base from V and 4 bases from J; junction bases left unmatched: 3. The CDR3 consists of 14 residues. Looked up from germline, CDR1 is MGHRA and CDR2 is YSYEKL. This CDR3 reads CASSQGGQSYGYTF. CDR3 DNA sequence: TGCGCCAGCAGCCAAGGGGGACAGAGCTATGGCTACACCTTC.

The gene calls are TRBV2 and TRBJ2-1, with D tentatively TRBD2 (6 bases). Germline V gene lookup returns CDR1 SNHLY and CDR2 FYNNEI. The V and J ends lost 3 bases and 9 bases respectively, with 24 bases between them. The CDR3 covers 17 residues. CDR3 in amino acids: CASSDPPTSYGSGEQFF. For the CDR3, the DNA is TGTGCCAGCAGTGACCCCCCGACTAGTTATGGATCTGGTGAGCAGTTCTTC.

This clone was recorded once. At one boundary the junction diverges from the germline segment, which might be a read error. The V gene is TRBV27, the J gene TRBJ2-2; 8 nucleotides align to TRBD1. Germline V lookup: CDR1 MNHEY, CDR2 SMNVEV (reference sequence). CDR3 length equals 14 residues. The CDR3 loop reads CASSLSGGGGELFF. The CDR3, as DNA: TGTGCCAGCAGCTTATCAGGGGGCGGCGGGGAGCTGTTTTTT.

This sequence joins TRBV2 and TRBJ2-1; a possible D gene is TRBD2 (5 bases). The V end was cut by 1 base, the J end by 3 bases, with 10 bases between. The CDR3 has 15 residues. Germline V gene data show CDR1 as SNHLY and CDR2 as FYNNEI. This chain's CDR3 is CASSEEAAGYNEQFF. CDR3 bases: TGTGCCAGCAGTGAAGAAGCGGCGGGCTACAATGAGCAGTTCTTC. Full variable domain (missing parts from reference TRBV2 and TRBJ2-1): EPEVTQTPSHQVTQMGQEVILRCVPISNHLYFYWYRQILGQKVEFLVSFYNNEISEKSEIFDDQFSVERPDGSNFTLKIRSTKLEDSAMYFCASSEEAAGYNEQFFGPGTRLTVL.

V usage is TRBV10-3 and J usage is TRBJ2-5; D might be TRBD2 (5 bases). Germline assignment: CDR1 ENHRY and CDR2 SYGVKD. V shed 8 bases and J shed 1 base, with 8 bases lying between them. CDR3 size: 12 residues. The CDR3 sequence is CAISAGQETQYF. The CDR3, as DNA: TGTGCCATCTCGGCGGGCCAAGAGACCCAGTACTTC.

This clone was picked up a small number of times. This chain joins TRBV19 and TRBJ1-1; TRBD1 aligns across 9 bases. Per germline, CDR1 LNHDA and CDR2 SQIVND (reference sequence). CDR3 length: 14 amino acids. V dropped 6 bases and J dropped 4; count of bases not matched to a gene: 6. The CDR3 reads CASSVGTGPTEAFF. Here the CDR3 DNA reads TGTGCCAGTAGCGTCGGGACAGGGCCCACTGAAGCTTTCTTT.

The V call is TRBV6-1, the J call TRBJ1-5, with D possibly being TRBD1 (6 bases). The V gene's germline CDR1 is MNHNS and CDR2 SASEGT. Trimming took 3 bases from V and 3 from J, leaving 27 bases between them. The CDR3 is 20 amino acids. CDR3 residues: CASSEGPLDRQSLINQPQHF. The CDR3 DNA sequence: TGTGCCAGCAGTGAGGGCCCTTTGGACAGACAGTCCTTGATCAATCAGCCCCAGCATTTT.

The gene calls are TRBV13 and TRBJ2-7; D gene uncertain. Between the trimmed V and J ends, which lost 2 bases and 7 bases, there was a span of 21 bases. CDR3 length equals 16 residues. From germline, CDR1 is PRHDT and CDR2 FYEKMQ (reference sequence). This CDR3 reads CASSLFFPATTREQYF. The CDR3, as DNA: TGTGCCAGCAGCTTATTCTTCCCAGCTACTACTCGGGAGCAGTACTTC.

CDR3 nucleotides: TGTGCCAGCAGTTTAGGAACGGGGCCGGGGGGCAGTCAGCCCCAGCATTTT. Translation gives CASSLGTGPGGSQPQHF. V gene TRBV27 combines with J gene TRBJ1-5; tentatively, D is TRBD1 (6 bases). Germline loops: CDR1 MNHEY, CDR2 SMNVEV (reference sequence). This CDR3 region has 17 residues. V lost 2 bases to trimming and J lost 6 bases, with 20 bases between them.

In this sample, this clone turned up a few times. This chain links TRBV10-2 with TRBJ2-1; 7 positions match TRBD1. CDR1 is WSHSY, CDR2 SAAADI, per germline. The CDR3 covers 15 residues. V trimming: 5 bases; J trimming: 2 bases; junction bases outside the gene matches: 6. The CDR3 DNA follows: TGCGCCAGCAGTCCGGACAGGAGAGCCTACAATGAGCAGTTCTTC. Its translation is CASSPDRRAYNEQFF.

Judged by abundance, this clone is medium-sized. This CDR3 reads CASSLGQGDTQYF. In DNA form, the CDR3 reads TGTGCCAGCAGCTTGGGCCAGGGGGATACGCAGTATTTT. The rearrangement joins TRBV5-5 to TRBJ2-3; possibly TRBD1 for D (6 bases). This CDR3 is built from 13 residues. Per germline, CDR1 SGHKS and CDR2 YYEKEE (reference sequence). V lost 0 bases to trimming and J lost 6 bases, with 8 bases between them.

V usage is TRBV27 and J usage is TRBJ2-7, with 8 positions matching TRBD1. V gave up 2 bases and J gave up 7 bases; unmatched junction bases: 16. Looked up from germline, CDR1 is MNHEY and CDR2 is SMNVEV (reference sequence). This CDR3 region has 17 residues. The CDR3 DNA follows: TGTGCCAGCAGTTTAATCCCCGGTGCCAGGGGGCGTCGGGAGCAGTACTTC. This sequence encodes CASSLIPGARGRREQYF.